The entry that follows covers one T cell receptor beta chain sequence. Its cognate antigen is unknown. The assay was immunoSEQ multiplex PCR, and TCRdb's table has in-frame clones only and misses some. The profile covers 35,000 to 50,000 clones, with 95% to 96% appearing a single time and approximately 0.39% taken by the ten largest. This sample was included in a study of Tregs in tolerant kidney transplant recipients. Germline V gives CDR1 GTSNPN, CDR2 SVGIG (reference sequence). The length of the CDR3 is 16 residues. V was pared by 2 bases and J by 4 bases, with 9 bases of the junction left unmatched.

The source material was Tregs from blood cultured with allogeneic cells. The TCR was taken from a human donor in good health. The gene calls are TRBV30 and TRBJ1-4; TRBD1 matches at 8 bases. CDR3 coding DNA: TGTGCCTGGAGTCCTCCCCGGACAGGGATTAATGAAAAACTGTTTTTT. Its protein product is CAWSPPRTGINEKLFF.